The 6 T cell receptor beta chains presented below share a single source sample, sequenced in a study of T cell responses to AZD1222 COVID-19 vaccine. Assay used: immunoSEQ multiplex PCR; TCRdb lists only in-frame clones, some missing. The table includes about 140,000 clones, 88% detected once. Specimen: peripheral blood, collected 28 days after the second AZD1222 dose. Receptor source: an adult who received the AZD1222 COVID-19 vaccine.

J is TRBJ1-2 and V is TRBV30, with 9 bases that match TRBD1. The germline CDR1 and CDR2 sequences are GTSNPN and SVGIG (reference sequence). The V gene end was trimmed by 8 bases and the J gene end by 2 bases; junction bases not matched to a gene: 6. There are 13 residues in the CDR3. CDR3 coding DNA: TGTGCCCGAACCGGGACAGGGAACTATGGCTACACCTTC. It yields the protein CARTGTGNYGYTF.

V and J are TRBV6-2 or TRBV6-3 and TRBJ2-1, with TRBD2 as a possible D gene (5 bases). V was pared by 3 bases and J by 10 bases, with 19 bases between. The CDR3 is 15 residues long. Looked up from germline, CDR1 is MNHEY and CDR2 is SVGEGT. The CDR3 here is CASSYSGLGGLEQFF. DNA for the CDR3: TGTGCCAGCAGTTATAGTGGACTGGGTGGGTTGGAGCAGTTCTTC.

This clone was seen only once. This chain links TRBV7-8 with TRBJ1-1; TRBD1 matches at 8 bases. The CDR3 spans 13 residues. CDR1 and CDR2 from the germline V gene are SGHVS and FQNEAQ. The trim removed 5 bases at V and 5 bases at J, leaving 4 bases unmatched. The CDR3 is CASSQQGDTEAFF. The CDR3 DNA follows: TGTGCCAGCAGCCAACAGGGGGATACTGAAGCTTTCTTT.

This chain joins TRBV7-2 and TRBJ2-7; the D is unclear. Trimming took off 1 base at V and 1 base at J, with 8 bases between the two ends. In germline, CDR1 is SGHTA, CDR2 FQGNSA. This CDR3 has 14 residues. The CDR3 sequence is CASSLVVQSYEQYF. DNA for the CDR3: TGTGCCAGCAGCTTAGTGGTCCAATCCTACGAGCAGTACTTC.

This clone was recorded only once. The chain employs TRBV5-4 and TRBJ1-1; the D is unclear. This CDR3 region has 13 residues. In germline, CDR1 is SGHNT, CDR2 YYREEE (reference sequence). Trimming left V 0 bases short and J 1 base short, with 4 bases between. The CDR3 coding sequence is TGTGCCAGCAGCTTGGAGGAGAACACTGAAGCTTTCTTT. It codes for CASSLEENTEAFF.

CDR3 nucleotide sequence: TGTGCCAGCAGTGGGCCCCGGGCAGGGGGAGATCAGCCCCAGCATTTT. This codes for CASSGPRAGGDQPQHF. The V and J genes are TRBV2 and TRBJ1-5, with TRBD1 identical over 7 bases. Germline CDR1 is SNHLY and CDR2 is FYNNEI. There are 16 residues in the CDR3. Unmatched junction bases numbered 11, after V lost 4 bases and J lost 5 bases.